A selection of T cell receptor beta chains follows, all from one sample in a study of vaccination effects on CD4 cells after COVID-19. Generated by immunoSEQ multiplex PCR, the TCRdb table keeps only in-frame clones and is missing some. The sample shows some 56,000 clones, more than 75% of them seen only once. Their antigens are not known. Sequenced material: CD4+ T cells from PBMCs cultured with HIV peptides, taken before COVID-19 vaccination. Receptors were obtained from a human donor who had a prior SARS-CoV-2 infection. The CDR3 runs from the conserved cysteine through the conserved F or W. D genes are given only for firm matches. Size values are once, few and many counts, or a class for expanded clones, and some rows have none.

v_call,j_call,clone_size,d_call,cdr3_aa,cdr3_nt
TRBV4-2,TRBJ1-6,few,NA,CASSQDRLLRDSPLHF,TGTGCCAGCAGCCAAGACCGGCTCCTTCGGGATTCACCCCTCCACTTT
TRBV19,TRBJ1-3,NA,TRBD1,CASSGTGGNTIYF,TGTGCCAGTAGTGGGACAGGGGGAAACACCATATATTTT
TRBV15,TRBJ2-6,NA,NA,CATSRVRAGANVLTF,TGTGCCACCAGCAGAGTCAGGGCTGGGGCCAACGTCCTGACTTTC
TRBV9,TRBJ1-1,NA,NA,CASSVDGGETEAFF,TGTGCCAGCAGCGTAGACGGTGGGGAGACTGAAGCTTTCTTT
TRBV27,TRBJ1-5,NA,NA,CASSLSSAAPPQHF,TGTGCCAGCAGTTTATCGTCAGCCGCTCCGCCCCAGCATTTT
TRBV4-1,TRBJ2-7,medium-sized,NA,CASSQVDILTYHEQYF,TGCGCCAGCAGCCAAGTCGATATCCTTACTTATCACGAGCAGTACTTC
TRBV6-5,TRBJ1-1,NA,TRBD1,CASSNTGGLDQAFF,TGTGCCAGCAGTAATACAGGGGGCCTCGATCAAGCTTTCTTT
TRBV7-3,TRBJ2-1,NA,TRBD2,CASSLSGGAYNEQFF,TGTGCCAGCAGCTTATCCGGGGGGGCCTACAATGAGCAGTTCTTC
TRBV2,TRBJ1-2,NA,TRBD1,CASKAGGSNYGYTF,TGTGCCAGCAAGGCAGGGGGCTCTAACTATGGCTACACCTTC
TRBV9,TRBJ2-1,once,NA,CASSQGWGLIVEQFF,TGTGCCAGCAGCCAGGGGTGGGGGCTCATCGTTGAGCAGTTCTTC
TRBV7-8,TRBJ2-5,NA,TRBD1,CASSLAPTGAWGTQYF,TGTGCCAGCAGCTTAGCCCCAACAGGGGCCTGGGGGACCCAGTACTTC
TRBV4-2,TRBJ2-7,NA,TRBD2,CASSDSLGLEGDYEQYF,TGTGCCAGCAGCGATTCGTTGGGACTAGAAGGAGACTACGAGCAGTACTTC
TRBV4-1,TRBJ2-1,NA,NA,CASSQGTLGSGEQFF,TGCGCCAGCAGCCAAGGAACTCTGGGGTCTGGGGAGCAGTTCTTC
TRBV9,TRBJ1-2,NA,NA,CASSVGVTRNYGYTF,TGTGCCAGCAGCGTAGGTGTGACAAGAAACTATGGCTACACCTTC
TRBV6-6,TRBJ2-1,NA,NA,CASSSTEPNEQFF,TGTGCCAGCAGCTCTACCGAACCGAATGAGCAGTTCTTC
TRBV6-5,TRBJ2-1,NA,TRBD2,CATKLASSSYNEQFF,TGTGCCACAAAACTAGCGTCGAGCTCCTACAATGAGCAGTTCTTC
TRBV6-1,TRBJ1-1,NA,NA,CASSDLGGTEAFF,TGTGCCAGCAGTGACCTTGGGGGCACTGAAGCTTTCTTT
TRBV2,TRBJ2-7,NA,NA,CASSDNVLGLSSYEQYF,TGTGCCAGCAGTGATAACGTCCTGGGTCTTAGCTCCTACGAGCAGTACTTC
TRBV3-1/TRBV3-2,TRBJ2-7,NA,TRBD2,CASSQDRTSYEQYF,TGTGCCAGCAGCCAAGACCGGACTAGCTACGAGCAGTACTTC
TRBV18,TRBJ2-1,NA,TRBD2,CASSPGLAGVSNEQFF,TGTGCCAGCTCACCCGGACTAGCGGGAGTAAGCAATGAGCAGTTCTTC
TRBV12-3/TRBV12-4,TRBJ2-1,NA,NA,CASSLHNNEQFF,TGTGCCAGCAGCCTACATAACAATGAGCAGTTCTTC
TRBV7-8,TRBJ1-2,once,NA,CASSTRVRPGGYTF,TGTGCCAGCAGCACCCGGGTCCGGCCGGGTGGCTACACCTTC
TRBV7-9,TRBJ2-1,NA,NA,CASSSRIGPLSYNEQFF,TGTGCCAGCAGTTCTCGAATAGGTCCCCTCTCCTACAATGAGCAGTTCTTC
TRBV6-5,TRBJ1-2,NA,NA,CASRTGANYGYTF,TGTGCCAGCAGAACGGGGGCTAACTATGGCTACACCTTC
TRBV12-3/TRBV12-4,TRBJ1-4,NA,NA,CASSLTSYEKLFF,TGTGCCAGCAGTTTAACCTCCTATGAAAAACTGTTTTTT
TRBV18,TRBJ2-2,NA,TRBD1,CASSPWGQGLRAGELFF,TGTGCCAGCTCACCTTGGGGACAGGGGCTCCGAGCCGGGGAGCTGTTTTTT